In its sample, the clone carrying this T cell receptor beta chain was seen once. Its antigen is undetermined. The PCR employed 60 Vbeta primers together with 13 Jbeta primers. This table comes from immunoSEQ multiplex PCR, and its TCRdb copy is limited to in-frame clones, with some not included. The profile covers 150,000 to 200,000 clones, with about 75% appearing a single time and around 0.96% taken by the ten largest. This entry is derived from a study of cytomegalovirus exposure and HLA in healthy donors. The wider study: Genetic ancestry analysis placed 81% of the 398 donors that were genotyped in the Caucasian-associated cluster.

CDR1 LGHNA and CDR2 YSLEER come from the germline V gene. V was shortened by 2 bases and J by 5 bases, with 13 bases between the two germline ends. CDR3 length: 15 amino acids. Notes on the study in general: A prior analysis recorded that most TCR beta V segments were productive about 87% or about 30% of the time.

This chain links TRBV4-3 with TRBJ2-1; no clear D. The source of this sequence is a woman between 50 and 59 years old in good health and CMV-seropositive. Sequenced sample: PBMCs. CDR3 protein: CASSQTPQVDNEQFF. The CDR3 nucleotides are TGCGCCAGCAGCCAAACACCCCAGGTAGACAATGAGCAGTTCTTC.